These 18 T cell receptor beta chains were all obtained from the same sample, sequenced in a study of cytomegalovirus exposure and HLA in healthy donors listed by TCRdb under 2017. Library method: the immunoSEQ multiplex PCR assay. The multiplex PCR relied on a mix of 60 forward primers for TCR Vbeta segments and 13 reverse primers for TCR Jbeta segments. TCRdb carries this immuneACCESS record with in-frame sequences only. Its versions omit some clonotypes, under half of them owing to an unresolved V gene in the studies checked, with the rest unexplained. This sample is represented by approximately 140,000 clones; around three quarters of them were singletons. The top ten clonotypes cover approximately 6.9% of the sample. Sequenced sample: PBMCs. These receptors were obtained from a middle-aged woman in good health and CMV-seropositive.

The rearrangement links TRBV5-1 to TRBJ2-5; the match to TRBD2 covers 11 bases. The CDR3 loop spans 15 amino acids. Trimming took 0 bases from V and 4 from J; bases not matched to a gene: 2. Germline values: CDR1 SGHRS, CDR2 YFSETQ. CDR3 in DNA: TGCGCCAGCAGCTTGGATCTAGCGGGGGGAGAGACCCAGTACTTC. It is translated as CASSLDLAGGETQYF.

J is TRBJ2-2 and V is TRBV28; TRBD1 matches 8 bases. Per the germline V gene, CDR1 is MDHEN and CDR2 is SYDVKM. The CDR3 is 14 amino acids. J was trimmed by 7 bases and V by 5 bases; bases with no gene match: 6. The CDR3 sequence is CASSQTGVGGELFF. In DNA, the CDR3 is TGTGCCAGCAGTCAGACAGGGGTTGGCGGGGAGCTGTTTTTT.

This clone was seen more than once but under ten times. The chain links TRBV6-1 to TRBJ1-5, with D possibly matching TRBD1 (5 bases). In germline, CDR1 is MNHNS, CDR2 SASEGT. Trimming pared 5 bases from V and 6 bases from J, leaving 11 bases between. The CDR3 has 13 amino acids. CDR3 region: CASSIQVFQPQHF. The CDR3 nucleotides read TGTGCCAGCAGTATACAGGTGTTTCAGCCCCAGCATTTT.

The chain uses TRBV12-5 and TRBJ2-7, with a possible D match to TRBD1 (6 bases). This CDR3 contains 14 residues. CDR1 and CDR2 from the germline V gene are LGHNT and FRNRAP. V gave up 1 base and J gave up 5 bases, with 12 bases separating them. CDR3 amino acids: CASGLEQGINEQYF. The CDR3 DNA sequence: TGTGCTAGTGGTTTGGAACAGGGTATCAACGAGCAGTACTTC.

The gene calls are TRBV6-4 and TRBJ1-6; 9 bases are a match to TRBD1. The CDR3 loop spans 15 amino acids. The V and J ends lost 6 bases and 5 bases, in that order; junction bases with no gene match: 5. Germline values: CDR1 MRHNA, CDR2 SNTAGT. The CDR3 sequence: CASRARTGDNSPLHF. In DNA form, the CDR3 reads TGTGCCAGCAGGGCTAGGACAGGGGATAATTCACCCCTCCACTTT.

J is TRBJ2-1 and V is TRBV5-4; 7 nucleotides align to TRBD1. Germline V gene data show CDR1 as SGHNT and CDR2 as YYREEE (reference sequence). This CDR3 comprises 12 residues. V gave up 3 bases and J gave up 7 bases; unmatched junction bases: 1. The CDR3 DNA follows: TGTGCCAGCAGCTCGGGACAGAATGAGCAGTTCTTC. This translates into CASSSGQNEQFF. The complete variable domain, with remaining parts taken from reference TRBV5-4 and TRBJ2-1, reads ETGVTQSPTHLIKTRGQQVTLRCSSQSGHNTVSWYQQALGQGPQFIFQYYREEENGRGNFPPRFSGLQFPNYSSELNVNALELDDSALYLCASSSGQNEQFFGPGTRLTVL.

This rearrangement joins TRBV10-3 to TRBJ2-3, with 7 bases matching TRBD1. The CDR3 length is 14 residues. CDR1 is ENHRY and CDR2 is SYGVKD in the germline V gene. The ends lost 6 bases at V and 0 bases at J; junction bases unmatched: 3. CDR3 coding DNA: TGTGCCATCAGCGGGACAGCTAGCACAGATACGCAGTATTTT. Its translation is CAISGTASTDTQYF.

This sequence joins TRBV2 and TRBJ2-7; D possibly corresponds to TRBD1 (5 bases). Germline V gene data show CDR1 as SNHLY and CDR2 as FYNNEI. This CDR3 spans 12 amino acids. V was trimmed by 7 bases and J by 0 bases, leaving 7 bases between them. The CDR3 reads CASIQGSYEQYF. The CDR3 DNA follows: TGTGCCAGCATCCAGGGCTCCTACGAGCAGTACTTC.

This clone has more than one count but fewer than ten. The chain uses TRBV9 and TRBJ1-5, with a weak D call TRBD1 (6 bases). Trimming cost V 4 bases and J 8 bases, with 22 bases left between them. Germline CDR1 reads SGDLS; CDR2 reads YYNGEE. There are 16 residues in the CDR3. The CDR3: CASSSTHRARAEPQHF. The CDR3 DNA reads as TGTGCCAGCAGCTCTACTCACAGGGCCCGCGCGGAGCCCCAGCATTTT.

The chain has TRBV19 and TRBJ1-2; D possibly corresponds to TRBD1 (5 bases). Germline values: CDR1 LNHDA, CDR2 SQIVND (reference sequence). The CDR3 length is 14 residues. The germline V and J ends were trimmed by 4 bases and 5 bases, with 14 bases remaining between them. DNA for the CDR3: TGTGCCAGTAGTAATCAGGGCCGCATTTATGGCTACACCTTC. It yields the protein CASSNQGRIYGYTF. The full variable domain, rest sourced from reference TRBV19 and TRBJ1-2, is DGGITQSPKYLFRKEGQNVTLSCEQNLNHDAMYWYRQDPGQGLRLIYYSQIVNDFQKGDIAEGYSVSREKKESFPLTVTSAQKNPTAFYLCASSNQGRIYGYTFGSGTRLTVV.

J is TRBJ1-6 and V is TRBV15; D gene unclear. The germline gives CDR1 LNHNV, CDR2 YYDKDF (reference sequence). Trimming shortened V by 0 bases and J by 15 bases, and 18 bases separated the two germline ends. CDR3 length: 15 residues. The CDR3 protein is CATSRDPSQSYNLHF. The CDR3 DNA reads TGTGCCACCAGCAGAGACCCTAGCCAGAGTTATAACCTCCACTTT.

The chain combines TRBV6-5 with TRBJ1-5; D is unclear. Per germline, CDR1 MNHEY and CDR2 SVGAGI. Trimming cost V 4 bases and J 6 bases, with 10 bases left between them. The CDR3 consists of 13 residues. In DNA form, the CDR3 reads TGTGCCAGCAGTTCCGGTTGGGCTCAGCCCCAGCATTTT. Residues: CASSSGWAQPQHF.

This clone was recorded at least ten times. The chain couples TRBV5-4 to TRBJ2-7; no clear D. Trimming shortened V by 2 bases and J by 2 bases, and 14 bases separated the two germline ends. There are 15 residues in the CDR3. Germline loops: CDR1 SGHNT, CDR2 YYREEE (reference sequence). CDR3 region: CASSLDPTSTYEQYF. Here the CDR3 DNA reads TGTGCCAGCAGCTTAGATCCAACTTCTACCTACGAGCAGTACTTC.

The chain recombines TRBV2 with TRBJ2-7, with 13 positions matching TRBD2. This CDR3 is built from 15 residues. Germline V gene sequence: CDR1 SNHLY, CDR2 FYNNEI. Trimming took 6 bases from V and 2 from J; bases not matched to a gene: 4. CDR3 DNA sequence: TGTGCCAGCAGCGTTACTAGCGGGGGGGCCTACGAGCAGTACTTC. It is translated as CASSVTSGGAYEQYF.

This sequence joins TRBV5-1 and TRBJ2-5; D not certain. The germline V gene has CDR1 SGHRS and CDR2 YFSETQ. CDR3 size: 15 residues. Trimming shortened V by 2 bases and J by 0 bases, and 11 bases separated the two germline ends. The CDR3 reads CASSFSALYQETQYF. The CDR3 region has the DNA TGCGCCAGCAGCTTCTCCGCGTTATACCAAGAGACCCAGTACTTC.

The genes are TRBV10-3 and TRBJ2-3; TRBD1 aligns across 9 bases. This CDR3 has 15 amino acids. V was pared by 2 bases and J by 2 bases, with 2 bases of the junction left unmatched. Per the germline V gene, CDR1 is ENHRY and CDR2 is SYGVKD. CDR3 region: CAISEGTGTTDTQYF. The CDR3 DNA follows: TGTGCCATCAGTGAGGGGACAGGGACCACAGATACGCAGTATTTT.

The chain couples TRBV5-1 to TRBJ2-1; D call uncertain. Germline CDR1 is SGHRS and CDR2 is YFSETQ. Trimming left V 0 bases short and J 3 bases short, with 7 bases between. CDR3 length equals 14 residues. This CDR3 is CASSLGFSYNEQFF. The CDR3, as DNA: TGCGCCAGCAGCTTGGGGTTCAGCTACAATGAGCAGTTCTTC.

The CDR3 nucleotides are TGTGCCAGCAAGGGGTTGGCAGGGGACGGTCAGCCCCAGCATTTT. This encodes CASKGLAGDGQPQHF. The chain recombines TRBV6-1 with TRBJ1-5; possibly TRBD1 for D (6 bases). The V gene lost 7 bases and the J gene lost 6 bases, with 19 bases spanning the gap. CDR1 MNHNS and CDR2 SASEGT come from the germline V gene. This CDR3 has 15 residues.